This T cell receptor (beta chain) was identified in a study of blood T cell repertoires in COVID-19. The CDR3 is made up of 14 amino acids. V lost 1 base and J lost 5; bases outside the gene matches: 4. Germline V CDR1 and CDR2: KGHSH, LQKENI. The data were produced by immunoSEQ multiplex PCR, yet TCRdb's version contains in-frame clones alone and is incomplete. The sample has approximately 200,000 clones, roughly 88% seen once. The sequence derives from a woman in her thirties who had recovered from COVID-19. This chain connects TRBV18 to TRBJ2-7; 8 bases line up with TRBD1. Source material: PBMCs or T cells enriched from blood (not recorded which). The CDR3 region is CASSPLPGGDEQYF. CDR3 nucleotide sequence: TGTGCCAGCTCACCACTTCCAGGGGGCGACGAGCAGTACTTC. The full variable domain, in which reference TRBV18 and TRBJ2-7 provide the parts outside the CDR3, is NAGVMQNPRHLVRRRGQEARLRCSPMKGHSHVYWYRQLPEEGLKFMVYLQKENIIDESGMPKERFSAEFPKEGPSILRIQQVVRGDSAAYFCASSPLPGGDEQYFGPGTRLTVT.